What follows describes a single T cell receptor beta chain. The count of this clone is one. This receptor's antigen is unknown. No quality values exist for individual bases; no much larger clone is one base distant. This entry comes from a study of cytomegalovirus exposure and HLA in healthy donors (dated by TCRdb to the late 2010s). The study in broad terms: In an earlier analysis of some 550 of the donors, approximately 260 Gb of sequence data and 100 million or so unique TCR beta sequences from roughly 200 million T cells were reported. An early release covering roughly 580 HLA-typed donors comprised approximately 300 gigabases of sequencing data and about 90 million unique TCR sequences. Of the roughly 430 genotyped donors, 65% to 90% fell in the genetic ancestry cluster associated with self-reported Caucasian donors. The study was designed to test whether signatures of past pathogen exposure could be identified by cataloging public T cell receptors. The study profiled the T cell repertoires of some 610 subjects by immunosequencing and related them to cytomegalovirus serostatus. Along with the roughly 610-subject first cohort, a separate validation cohort of approximately 110 different subjects was used. To predict cytomegalovirus infection status, the study combined high-throughput TCR immunosequencing, statistical association of individual TCRs with disease status, and machine learning. To study patterns of TCR occurrence, a later analysis re-analyzed previously published TCR beta repertoires from 550 to 800 donors and added high-resolution HLA genotyping. Rather than drawing on any new phenotypic data, the later analysis identified candidate immune exposures from TCR beta sequences and the way those sequences occurred across donors. To decide whether each TCR beta V gene segment behaved as functional or pseudogenic, an earlier analysis of some 600 of the donors relied on high-throughput TCR beta sequencing. Donor age, sex, ethnicity and CMV serostatus were collected together with the repertoire data. In a later genetic analysis, genome-wide SNP genotypes for about 65% of the roughly 700 donors were used, and that subset was treated as a discovery cohort. All discovery cohort repertoires had been generated using a single sequencing platform. Both class I and class II loci were covered by HLA typing, at four-digit resolution. The number of donors typed differed by locus, with 629-630 for A, B, C, DRB1 and DQB1, around 500 for DQA1, 600 to 610 for DPA1, and some 470 for DPB1. Four or five DR-DQ haplotypes were handled as single units for association and clustering because linkage in the cohort was strong. Across approximately 420 genotyped donors of the cohort, an average of approximately 200,000 unique TCR beta nucleotide sequences per donor were sequenced, and roughly 18% of those sequences were non-productive. Study-level results and caveats: Sequencing depth was assumed to be roughly uniform across donors in the presence/absence analyses, though that assumption may not hold. Because HLA typing was missing for some donors at each locus, association tests included only the typed subset. In both the original and validation cohorts, the classifier was reported to diagnose cytomegalovirus status with high specificity and sensitivity. A total of 150 or so TCR beta chains were listed by the study as associated with cytomegalovirus. In an earlier analysis of roughly 560 of the donors, most TCR beta V segments were observed in productive rearrangements about 87% or about 30% of the time, broadly matching IMGT annotations. A further reported finding was that TCR beta sequences accurately predicted the HLA-A and HLA-B alleles for most subjects in the first cohort. In a later analysis, the rate of TCR association differed among HLA loci, with DRB1 alleles having the most associated TCRs and HLA-C alleles having the fewest. CMV serostatus was the only immune exposure information available for the cohort. The earlier analysis of nearly 600 of the donors excluded some 15 rarely observed V segments, including chromosome 9 orphons, because counts were too low. In a later genetic analysis, a missense DCLRE1C variant was associated with V-gene and J-gene trimming of TCR beta chains, and the association was replicated in an independent cohort. According to a later analysis, most CMV-associated TCR beta chains appeared to be HLA-restricted, and the HLA associations seemed to be driven largely by CMV exposure. A later analysis found that HLA-associated TCR beta chains were more clonally expanded and had lower generation probabilities than equally common non-associated chains. Most TCR sequences were seen in very few donors, while some public TCRs were found in many individuals. Three of the identified cytomegalovirus-associated TCR beta chains were confirmed in vitro to be specific for cytomegalovirus antigens. Several of the top co-occurrence clusters appeared to be linked to parvovirus B19, influenza, CMV and Epstein-Barr virus, according to a later analysis. The authors suggested that the approach could potentially be extended to other disease states and immunological phenotypes. When HLA alleles, especially DR and DQ, strongly co-occurred, TCR associations were difficult to assign to individual alleles. Linkage disequilibrium might explain the correlated functional status among segregating V segments, but an unknown experimental factor could not be ruled out. Because the 87-base-pair reads could not distinguish some IMGT-functional V segments, including TRBV6-2 and TRBV6-3, those segments were excluded. A cluster of highly shared sequence variants was judged likely to be a technical artifact of the sequencing pipeline. Specific HLA alleles were associated with 16,951 TCR beta sequences at a false discovery rate of 0.05 in a later analysis. The cohort was sequenced for TCR beta chains only, and without alpha or paired-chain data the features that could be detected were limited. A later genetic analysis reported fewer N-insertions in productive TCRs among donors in an Asian-associated ancestry cluster than the approximately 700-donor mean.

In the germline V gene, CDR1 corresponds to ENHRY and CDR2 to SYGVKD. Here V drops 6 bases and J drops 1 base, and the junction holds 2 bases not matched to any gene. The CDR3 starts with the cysteine, ends with the phenylalanine, and has 14 residues. The CDR3 DNA has 42 bases and is translated from base 1. The cohort comprised 670 or so healthy bone marrow donors. At the time of sampling, all cohort members were nominally healthy, though unrecorded immune exposures were likely present. The donor tested CMV seronegative, placing the donor among the approximately 400 seronegative members of the cohort. A peripheral blood sample was provided by each donor, and peripheral blood mononuclear cells were used for TCR beta sequencing. The Qiagen DNeasy Blood Extraction Kit was used to extract genomic DNA from the blood cell samples. Library preparation was by the immunoSEQ multiplex PCR assay. A mixture of 60 forward primers for TCR Vbeta segments and 13 reverse primers for TCR Jbeta segments was used in the multiplex PCR. The CDR3 region of rearranged TCR beta genes was amplified from genomic DNA by a multiplex PCR assay. The amplified TCR beta libraries were sequenced on the Illumina HiSeq System as 87-base-pair reads. Under the source paper's analysis protocol: A later analysis counted tens of millions of unique TCR beta chains across the 666 repertoires, and 10 million to 12 million of these chains were shared by at least two donors. To remove PCR and sequencing errors, raw reads were error-corrected and collapsed into unique sequences using a nearest-neighbor algorithm that merged closely related sequences. To assign V, D and J gene segments, CDR3 sequences were aligned to IMGT reference sequences. For a sequence to be retained, a match of at least six nucleotides to both a V gene segment and a J gene segment was required. A rearrangement counted as productive if the CDR3 had no stop codons and remained in frame with V and J, and every other rearrangement counted as non-productive. Following IMGT convention, CDR3 was defined as the stretch from the second conserved V-encoded cysteine up to the conserved J-encoded phenylalanine. The earlier analysis of about 500 of the donors excluded sequences that lacked an unambiguous match to a single V gene segment. An earlier analysis of 587 of the donors classified V segments as functional when productive rearrangements were above 56.7% and as segregating when the standard deviation between donors was above 5%. A statistical classification framework was developed to diagnose cytomegalovirus status using the catalog of TCR beta chain sequences. A later analysis assigned V and J genes by comparing TCR nucleotide sequences with IMGT/GENE-DB human TR gene sequences. Using the TCRdist pipeline, a later analysis assigned CDR3 sequences along with most-parsimonious VDJ recombination scenarios. In a later analysis, each TCR beta chain was defined by its CDR3 amino acid sequence together with its V-gene family, and reads without a unique V-gene family were excluded. To address suspected cross-contamination and a sequencing artifact, a later analysis removed roughly 640 highly shared, low-generation-probability nucleotide sequences. In a later analysis, a clonal expansion index for each public chain was calculated from normalized within-repertoire ranks of inferred template counts. In a later analysis, generation probabilities were computed with a VDJ recombination model fitted to out-of-frame rearrangements, and the resulting probabilities were checked against IGoR. In a later analysis, TCR-TCR, TCR-HLA and TCR-CMV co-occurrence was scored with hypergeometric tests, and a repertoire-size bias correction was applied to TCR pairs. To estimate false discovery rates, a later analysis permuted the HLA or CMV assignments 20 times. In a later analysis, co-occurring TCRs were grouped using DBSCAN, and TCRdist sequence similarity was added for clustering within HLA-allele-positive subsets. Repertoires with fewer than 30,000 or more than 120,000 public chains were left out of co-occurrence clustering, as were five repertoires with anomalous nucleotide sharing. TCRdb holds this immuneACCESS table with in-frame rearrangements only. Some clones are missing; in checked studies, unresolved V genes explain under half, and the rest has no known cause. V and J calls and clone size are given by that table; D and trimming were obtained from the DNA. The sample profile shows under 150,000 clones; less than 90% of them were found once. The biggest ten clones account for less than 2.5% of the sample.

The clonotype was recovered from a boy aged 2-15 years in good health and CMV-seronegative. Recombination connected TRBV10-3 to TRBJ2-2, with 7 central nucleotides matching TRBD2. The source material was PBMCs. The CDR3 protein sequence reads: CAIRGGGNTGELFF. The DNA sequence follows: TGTGCCATCAGAGGCGGGGGGAACACCGGGGAGCTGTTTTTT.